These 20 T cell receptor beta chains originate from one sample sequenced in a study of spatial heterogeneity in lung cancer. From the 5' RACE reads, TCRdb called clonotypes with MiXCR, one entry per CDR3 protein. The top ten clones hold around 30% of a sample with 14,000 to 15,000 distinct CDR3 sequences, 11% of them seen once. Time point noted: sample taken at primary tumor resection. Unsorted whole RNA samples from tumor, nontumor lung or frozen PBMC were sequenced. The sample was PBMCs, taken at surgery. These receptors came from a female donor with early-stage non-small cell lung cancer.

This clonotype was counted between two and nine times. This chain connects TRBV18 to TRBJ1-6; D is unclear. The germline CDR1 and CDR2 sequences are KGHSH and LQKENI. Trimming removed 3 bases from V and 0 bases from J, with 3 bases in between. The CDR3 runs 14 residues. The CDR3 here is CASSPSSYNSPLHF. For the CDR3, the DNA is TGTGCCAGCTCACCGAGCTCCTATAATTCACCCCTCCACTTT.

This clonotype was observed at least ten times. This rearrangement joins TRBV3-1 to TRBJ1-6, with 7 nucleotides matching TRBD1. V lost 1 base and J lost 7; bases outside the gene matches: 4. Germline V gene data show CDR1 as LGHDT and CDR2 as YNNKEL (reference sequence). CDR3 length equals 15 residues. The CDR3 coding sequence is TGTGCCAGCAGCCAAGCCGGGACAGTAAATTCACCCCTCCACTTT. Protein product: CASSQAGTVNSPLHF.

The gene calls are TRBV19 and TRBJ2-2; D possibly uses TRBD1 or TRBD2 (6 bases each). The germline V gene has CDR1 LNHDA and CDR2 SQIVND (reference sequence). Trimming pared 7 bases from V and 2 bases from J, leaving 14 bases between. This CDR3 has 15 residues. CDR3 DNA: TGTGCCAGTAAGGGCGGGACAATCAACACCGGGGAGCTGTTTTTT. Translation gives CASKGGTINTGELFF.

The sample holds many counts of this clonotype. The chain employs TRBV15 and TRBJ1-1, with 7 bases that match TRBD1. CDR1 is LNHNV and CDR2 is YYDKDF in the germline V gene (reference sequence). This CDR3 spans 15 amino acids. The junction had 9 bases not matched to a gene; V was cut back by 4 bases and J by 4 bases. Here the CDR3 reads CATSTPGGRVTEAFF. The DNA of the CDR3 is TGTGCCACCAGCACCCCAGGGGGTAGGGTCACTGAAGCTTTCTTT.

Ten or more counts support this clonotype. J is TRBJ1-5 and V is TRBV29-1, with a tentative D call TRBD1 (6 bases). Trimming cost V 7 bases and J 6 bases, with 13 bases left between them. The CDR3 covers 12 residues. CDR1 is SQVTM, CDR2 ANQGSEA, per germline. CDR3 DNA sequence: TGCAGCGCCGGGGGCGAGGGTCAGCCCCAGCATTTT. This translates into CSAGGEGQPQHF.

This chain uses TRBV7-2 with TRBJ1-2, with a tentative D call TRBD1 (6 bases). Trimming left V 4 bases short and J 6 bases short, with 15 bases between. The CDR3 covers 14 residues. Germline V gene lookup returns CDR1 SGHTA and CDR2 FQGNSA. The CDR3 bases are TGTGCCAGCAGCTCCAGCAGGGGCTCGGATGGCTACACCTTC. Translated: CASSSSRGSDGYTF.

This clonotype was found a few times. The genes are TRBV5-1 and TRBJ1-5; no definite D call. Germline CDR1 and CDR2: SGHRS and YFSETQ. This CDR3 comprises 15 residues. Trimming took 5 bases from V and 0 from J, leaving 12 bases between them. This CDR3 reads CASRPTANSNQPQHF. For the CDR3, the DNA is TGCGCCAGCAGGCCTACAGCGAATAGCAATCAGCCCCAGCATTTT.

There are many counts of this clonotype. This chain links TRBV24-1 with TRBJ2-1; D possibly corresponds to TRBD2 (6 bases). This CDR3 is 14 amino acids long. The V gene's germline CDR1 is KGHDR and CDR2 SFDVKD. V shed 5 bases and J shed 6 bases, with 13 bases lying between them. The CDR3 coding sequence is TGTGCCACCAGTGGTCCCCGGGACTCCAATGAGCAGTTCTTC. The encoded protein is CATSGPRDSNEQFF.

The table lists this clonotype with a few counts. The chain recombines TRBV7-3 with TRBJ2-3, with 8 bases matching TRBD2. The germline gives CDR1 SGHTA, CDR2 FQGTGA. There are 15 residues in the CDR3. V gave up 6 bases and J gave up 6 bases; unmatched junction bases: 11. The CDR3 is CASSPGTRGGDTQYF. In nucleotides, the CDR3 is TGTGCCAGCAGTCCCGGGACTAGAGGAGGCGATACGCAGTATTTT.

This clonotype has only a few counts. The chain employs TRBV30 and TRBJ2-3, with TRBD1 identical over 7 bases. CDR1 is GTSNPN and CDR2 is SVGIG in the germline V gene (reference sequence). The V and J ends lost 2 bases and 1 base, in that order; junction bases with no gene match: 6. This CDR3 is built from 15 residues. The CDR3 here is CAWSYTGVGTDTQYF. DNA of the CDR3: TGTGCCTGGAGTTACACAGGGGTGGGCACAGATACGCAGTATTTT.

CDR3 amino acids: CASRFGGAYEQYF. CDR3 DNA: TGTGCCAGTAGGTTCGGGGGGGCCTACGAGCAGTACTTC. The chain employs TRBV19 and TRBJ2-7, with 8 nucleotides matching TRBD2. This CDR3 is built from 13 residues. Germline lookup yields CDR1 LNHDA and CDR2 SQIVND (reference sequence). With 6 bases clipped from V and 2 bases from J, the junction kept 3 bases outside the gene matches.

This clonotype was observed at least ten times. The CDR3, as DNA: TGTGCCAGCAGCTTAGGGCAGGGGAGGAACACCATATATTTT. It codes for CASSLGQGRNTIYF. The chain has TRBV7-9 and TRBJ1-3; D is possibly TRBD1 (6 bases). Germline CDR1 reads SEHNR; CDR2 reads FQNEAQ (reference sequence). This CDR3 comprises 14 residues. V lost 1 base and J lost 7, with 11 bases in between.

V gene TRBV5-5 combines with J gene TRBJ2-1; D may be TRBD1 or TRBD2 (5 bases each). Deletions cut 3 bases from V and 6 bases from J, with 13 bases between. Germline V gene sequence: CDR1 SGHKS, CDR2 YYEKEE (reference sequence). The CDR3 totals 14 residues. CDR3 sequence: CASSSTGTSNEQFF. As DNA, the CDR3 is TGTGCCAGCAGCTCTACCGGGACCTCCAATGAGCAGTTCTTC. Combining the CDR3 with reference TRBV5-5 and TRBJ2-1 gives the whole variable domain DAGVTQSPTHLIKTRGQQVTLRCSPISGHKSVSWYQQVLGQGPQFIFQYYEKEERGRGNFPDRFSARQFPNYSSELNVNALLLGDSALYLCASSSTGTSNEQFFGPGTRLTVL.

This clonotype was counted at least ten times. The chain is built from TRBV12-3 or TRBV12-4 and TRBJ2-2; 7 nucleotides line up with TRBD1. The J segment lost 6 bases and the V segment lost 6 bases, leaving 13 bases of the junction unmatched. This CDR3 is 16 amino acids long. The CDR3 region is CASRPSIGQGAGELFF. The CDR3 DNA is TGTGCCAGCAGGCCTTCGATCGGGCAGGGGGCCGGGGAGCTGTTTTTT.

This clonotype was found a few times. This chain links TRBV6-2 or TRBV6-3 with TRBJ1-3; the D is unclear. This CDR3 is built from 15 residues. Germline V gives CDR1 MNHEY, CDR2 SVGEGT. Trimming left V 0 bases short and J 0 bases short, with 6 bases between. CDR3: CASSYSASSGNTIYF. For the CDR3, the DNA is TGTGCCAGCAGTTACTCGGCGAGCTCTGGAAACACCATATATTTT.

This clonotype was seen repeatedly, ten times or more. V gene TRBV19 combines with J gene TRBJ1-4; no definite D call. There are 16 residues in the CDR3. V gave up 2 bases and J gave up 0 bases, with 10 bases separating them. Germline V lookup: CDR1 LNHDA, CDR2 SQIVND (reference sequence). CDR3 sequence reads: CASSILQVATNEKLFF. In nucleotides, the CDR3 is TGTGCCAGTAGTATACTTCAGGTTGCAACTAATGAAAAACTGTTTTTT.

In its sample, this clonotype ranks as medium-sized (0.01 to 0.1%). CDR3 sequence (DNA): TGTGCCAGCAGCCCACGTCTGACAGGAGGGGATGGCTACACCTTC. Translating it yields CASSPRLTGGDGYTF. The chain employs TRBV3-1 and TRBJ1-2, with D perhaps matching TRBD1 (6 bases). This CDR3 contains 15 residues. V was cut by 4 bases and J by 6 bases, with 18 bases left in between. CDR1 is LGHDT, CDR2 YNNKEL, per germline (reference sequence).

This clonotype was observed a few times. The chain joins TRBV7-8 to TRBJ2-1; 11 bases align to TRBD1. The V gene end was trimmed by 9 bases and the J gene end by 7 bases; junction bases not matched to a gene: 5. There are 13 residues in the CDR3. CDR1 is SGHVS and CDR2 is FQNEAQ in the germline V gene. The CDR3 region is CASRGQGANEQFF. In nucleotides, the CDR3 is TGTGCCAGTCGAGGACAGGGGGCTAATGAGCAGTTCTTC.

On this clonotype: A much more abundant neighbour one base away suggests this may be a read error. The genes are TRBV19 and TRBJ1-4; TRBD1 matches at 8 bases. The germline CDR1 and CDR2 sequences are LNHDA and SQIVND (reference sequence). CDR3 length: 16 amino acids. The V and J ends lost 4 bases and 10 bases, in that order; junction bases with no gene match: 14. DNA for the CDR3: TGTGCCAGTAGTACCGGACAGGGAGGTCTTAGAGTAAAACTGTTTTTT. This codes for CASSTGQGGLRVKLFF.

The table lists this clonotype with a few counts. The gene calls are TRBV7-9 and TRBJ2-5; no reliable D call. Between the trimmed V and J ends, which lost 1 base and 1 base, there was a span of 13 bases. CDR1 SEHNR and CDR2 FQNEAQ come from the germline V gene (reference sequence). The CDR3 length is 16 residues. CDR3 bases: TGTGCCAGCAGCTTAGTTCCCAACAGAATCCAAGAGACCCAGTACTTC. Residues: CASSLVPNRIQETQYF.